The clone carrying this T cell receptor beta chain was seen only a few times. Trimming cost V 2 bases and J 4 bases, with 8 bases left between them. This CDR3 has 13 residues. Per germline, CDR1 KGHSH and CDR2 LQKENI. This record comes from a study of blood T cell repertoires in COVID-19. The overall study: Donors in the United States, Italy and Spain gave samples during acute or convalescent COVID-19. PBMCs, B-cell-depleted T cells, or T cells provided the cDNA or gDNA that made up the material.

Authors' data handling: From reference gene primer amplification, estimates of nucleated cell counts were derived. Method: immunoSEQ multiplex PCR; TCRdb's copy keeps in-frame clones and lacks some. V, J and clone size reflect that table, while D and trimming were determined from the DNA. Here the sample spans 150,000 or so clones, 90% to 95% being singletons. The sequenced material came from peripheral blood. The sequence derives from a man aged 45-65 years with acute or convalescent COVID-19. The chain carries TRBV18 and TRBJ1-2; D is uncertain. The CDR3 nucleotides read TGTGCCAGCTCACCAAACAATCGCTATGGCTACACCTTC. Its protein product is CASSPNNRYGYTF.